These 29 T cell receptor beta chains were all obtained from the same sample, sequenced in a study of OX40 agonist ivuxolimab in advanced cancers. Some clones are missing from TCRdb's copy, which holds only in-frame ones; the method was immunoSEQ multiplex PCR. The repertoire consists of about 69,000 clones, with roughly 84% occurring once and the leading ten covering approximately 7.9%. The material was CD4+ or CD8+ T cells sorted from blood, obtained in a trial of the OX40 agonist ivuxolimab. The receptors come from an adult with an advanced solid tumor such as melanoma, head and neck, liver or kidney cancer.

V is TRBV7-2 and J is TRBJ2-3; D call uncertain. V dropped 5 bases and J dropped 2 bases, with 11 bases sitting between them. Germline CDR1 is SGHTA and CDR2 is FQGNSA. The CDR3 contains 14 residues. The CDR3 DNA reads TGTGCCAGCAGCCCGGAAGGGCTCACAGATACGCAGTATTTT. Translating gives CASSPEGLTDTQYF.

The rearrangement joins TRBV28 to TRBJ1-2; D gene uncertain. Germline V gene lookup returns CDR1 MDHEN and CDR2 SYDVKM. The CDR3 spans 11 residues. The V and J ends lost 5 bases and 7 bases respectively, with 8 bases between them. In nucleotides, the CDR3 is TGTGCCAGCAGTGTGGGCGGTGGCTACACCTTC. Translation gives CASSVGGGYTF.

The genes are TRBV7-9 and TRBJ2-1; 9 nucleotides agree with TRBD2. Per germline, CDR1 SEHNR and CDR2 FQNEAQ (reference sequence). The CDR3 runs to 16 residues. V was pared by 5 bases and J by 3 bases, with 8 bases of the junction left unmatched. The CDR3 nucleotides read TGTGCCAGCAGCACCCCCGGGACTAGCTTCTACAATGAGCAGTTCTTC. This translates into CASSTPGTSFYNEQFF.

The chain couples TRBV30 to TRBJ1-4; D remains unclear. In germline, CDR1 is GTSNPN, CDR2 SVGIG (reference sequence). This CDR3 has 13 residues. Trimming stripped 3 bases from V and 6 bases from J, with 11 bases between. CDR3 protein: CAWRVGRDEKLFF. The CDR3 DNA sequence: TGTGCCTGGAGAGTGGGGAGGGATGAAAAACTGTTTTTT.

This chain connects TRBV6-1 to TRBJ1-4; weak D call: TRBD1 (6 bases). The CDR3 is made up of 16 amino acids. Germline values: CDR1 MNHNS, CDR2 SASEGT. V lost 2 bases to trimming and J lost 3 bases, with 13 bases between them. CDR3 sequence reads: CASSERARGPNEKLFF. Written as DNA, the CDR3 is TGTGCCAGCAGTGAAAGGGCCAGGGGCCCTAATGAAAAACTGTTTTTT.

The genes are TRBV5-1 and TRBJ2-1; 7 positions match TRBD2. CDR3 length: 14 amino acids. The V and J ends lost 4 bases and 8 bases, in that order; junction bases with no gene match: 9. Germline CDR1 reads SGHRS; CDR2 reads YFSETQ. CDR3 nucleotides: TGCGCCAGCAGCCCCATTGGCGGGGGAGATGAGCAGTTCTTC. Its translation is CASSPIGGGDEQFF.

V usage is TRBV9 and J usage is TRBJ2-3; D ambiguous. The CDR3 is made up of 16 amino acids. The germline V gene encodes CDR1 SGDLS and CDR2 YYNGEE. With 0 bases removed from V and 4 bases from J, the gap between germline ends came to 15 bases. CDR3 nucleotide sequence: TGTGCCAGCAGCGTAGCCCAGGTCGGCTCAGCAGATACGCAGTATTTT. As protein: CASSVAQVGSADTQYF.

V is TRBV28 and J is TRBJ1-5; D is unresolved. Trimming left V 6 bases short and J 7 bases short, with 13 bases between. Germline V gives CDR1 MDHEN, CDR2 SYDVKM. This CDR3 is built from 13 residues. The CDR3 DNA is TGTGCCAGCAGCCCGGTGAATATACAGCCCCAGCATTTT. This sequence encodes CASSPVNIQPQHF.

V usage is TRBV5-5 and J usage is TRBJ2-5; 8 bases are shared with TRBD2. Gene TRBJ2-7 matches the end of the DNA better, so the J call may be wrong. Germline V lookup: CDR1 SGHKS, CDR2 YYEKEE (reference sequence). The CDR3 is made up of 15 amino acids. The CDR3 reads CASSRDSGTRNEQYF. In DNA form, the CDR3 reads TGTGCCAGCAGCCGGGATAGCGGGACACGAAACGAGCAGTACTTC.

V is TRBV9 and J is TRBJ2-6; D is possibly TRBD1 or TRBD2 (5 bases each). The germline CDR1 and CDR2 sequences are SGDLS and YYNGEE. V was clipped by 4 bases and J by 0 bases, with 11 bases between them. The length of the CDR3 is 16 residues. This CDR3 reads CASSSGPNSGANVLTF. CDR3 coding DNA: TGTGCCAGCAGCTCGGGACCGAACTCTGGGGCCAACGTCCTGACTTTC.

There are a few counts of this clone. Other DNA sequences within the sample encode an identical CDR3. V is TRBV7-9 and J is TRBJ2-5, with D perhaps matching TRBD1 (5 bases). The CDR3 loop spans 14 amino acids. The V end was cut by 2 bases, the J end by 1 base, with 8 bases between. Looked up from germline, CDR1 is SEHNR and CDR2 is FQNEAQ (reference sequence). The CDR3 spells CASSLTGFQETQYF. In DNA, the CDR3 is TGTGCCAGCAGCTTAACAGGCTTCCAAGAGACCCAGTACTTC.

CDR3 in DNA: TGTGCCAGCTCAGATACAGGGGGTGCCTACAATGAGCAGTTCTTC. This encodes CASSDTGGAYNEQFF. This chain links TRBV10-3 with TRBJ2-1; 8 bases match TRBD1. Losses at the gene ends were 10 bases for V and 2 bases for J; bases not matched to a gene: 10. The CDR3 contains 15 residues. Germline CDR1 reads ENHRY; CDR2 reads SYGVKD.

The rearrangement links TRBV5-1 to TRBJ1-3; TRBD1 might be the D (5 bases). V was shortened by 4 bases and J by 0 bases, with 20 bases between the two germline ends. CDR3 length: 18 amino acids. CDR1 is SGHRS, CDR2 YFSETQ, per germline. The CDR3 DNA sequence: TGCGCCAGCAGCCCCCCGGGACGGGGGGAGAGCTCTGGAAACACCATATATTTT. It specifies CASSPPGRGESSGNTIYF.

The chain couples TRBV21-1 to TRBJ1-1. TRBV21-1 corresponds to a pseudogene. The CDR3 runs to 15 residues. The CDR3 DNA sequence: TGTGCCAGCAGCAAATGGGGAAGCGTGAACACTGAAGCTTTCTTT. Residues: CASSKWGSVNTEAFF.

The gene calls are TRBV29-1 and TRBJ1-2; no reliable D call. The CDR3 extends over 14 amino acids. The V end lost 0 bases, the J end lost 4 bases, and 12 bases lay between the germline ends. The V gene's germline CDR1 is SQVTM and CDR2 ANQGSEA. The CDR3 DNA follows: TGCAGCGTTGAAGAAGATGAAGGTGTCTATGGCTACACCTTC. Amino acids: CSVEEDEGVYGYTF.

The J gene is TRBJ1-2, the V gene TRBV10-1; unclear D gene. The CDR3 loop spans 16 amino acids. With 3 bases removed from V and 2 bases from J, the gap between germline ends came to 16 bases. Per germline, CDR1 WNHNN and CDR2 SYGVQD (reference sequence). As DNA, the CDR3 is TGCGCCAGCAGTGATCTGGCAGATCCAATCAACTATGGCTACACCTTC. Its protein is CASSDLADPINYGYTF.

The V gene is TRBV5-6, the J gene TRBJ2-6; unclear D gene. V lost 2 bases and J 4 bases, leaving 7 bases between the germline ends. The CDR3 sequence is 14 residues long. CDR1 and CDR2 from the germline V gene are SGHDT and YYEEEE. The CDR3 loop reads CASSFPPGANVLTF. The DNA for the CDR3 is TGTGCCAGCAGCTTCCCCCCCGGGGCCAACGTCCTGACTTTC.

As DNA, the CDR3 is TGTGCCACCAGCAGGGAGCGAGGGACAGGGGTTATAGGCTACACCTTC. Its translation is CATSRERGTGVIGYTF. The V and J genes are TRBV15 and TRBJ1-2; 10 bases line up with TRBD1. V shed 3 bases, J shed 8 bases, and the junction held 12 bases outside the gene matches. The CDR3 has 16 amino acids. Germline V gives CDR1 LNHNV, CDR2 YYDKDF (reference sequence).

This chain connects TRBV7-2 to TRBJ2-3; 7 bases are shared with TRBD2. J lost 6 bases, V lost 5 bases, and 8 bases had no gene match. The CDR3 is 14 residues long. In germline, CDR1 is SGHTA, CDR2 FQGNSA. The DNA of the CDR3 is TGTGCCAGCAGCCTTAGCGGGCGACAGGATACGCAGTATTTT. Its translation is CASSLSGRQDTQYF.

Written as DNA, the CDR3 is TGTGCCAGCAGTCCCTCAGGGGATTACTCCTACGAGCAGTACTTC. Protein sequence: CASSPSGDYSYEQYF. The rearrangement uses TRBV27 and TRBJ2-7, with D tentatively TRBD1 (6 bases). CDR3 length: 15 amino acids. Germline V CDR1 and CDR2: MNHEY, SMNVEV (reference sequence). V was cut by 5 bases and J by 0 bases, with 14 bases left in between.

The CDR3 region is CASRGTGYTGELFF. The CDR3 bases are TGTGCCAGCAGGGGGACAGGTTACACCGGGGAGCTGTTTTTT. The chain recombines TRBV2 with TRBJ2-2; 8 nucleotides line up with TRBD1. J gave up 3 bases and V 6 bases, and 3 bases lay outside the gene matches. The CDR3 is 14 residues long. Germline loops: CDR1 SNHLY, CDR2 FYNNEI.

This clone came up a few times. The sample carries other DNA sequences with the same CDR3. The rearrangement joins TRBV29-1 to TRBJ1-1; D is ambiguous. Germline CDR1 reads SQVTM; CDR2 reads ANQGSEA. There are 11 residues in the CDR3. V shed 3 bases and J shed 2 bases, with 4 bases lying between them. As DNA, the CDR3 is TGCAGCGTTGAGGGTAACACTGAAGCTTTCTTT. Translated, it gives CSVEGNTEAFF.

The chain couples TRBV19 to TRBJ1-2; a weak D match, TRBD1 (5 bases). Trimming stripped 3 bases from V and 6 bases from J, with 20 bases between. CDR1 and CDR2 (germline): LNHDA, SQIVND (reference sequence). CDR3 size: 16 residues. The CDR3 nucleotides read TGTGCCAGTAGTATGAGCTCGATCCAGGGCGGTCATGGCTACACCTTC. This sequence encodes CASSMSSIQGGHGYTF.

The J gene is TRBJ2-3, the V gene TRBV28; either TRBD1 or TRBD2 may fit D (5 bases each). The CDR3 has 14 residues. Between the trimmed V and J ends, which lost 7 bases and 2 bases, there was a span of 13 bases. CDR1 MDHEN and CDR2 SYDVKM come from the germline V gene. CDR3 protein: CASNPPGHTDTQYF. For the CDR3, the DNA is TGTGCCAGCAACCCGCCGGGGCACACAGATACGCAGTATTTT.

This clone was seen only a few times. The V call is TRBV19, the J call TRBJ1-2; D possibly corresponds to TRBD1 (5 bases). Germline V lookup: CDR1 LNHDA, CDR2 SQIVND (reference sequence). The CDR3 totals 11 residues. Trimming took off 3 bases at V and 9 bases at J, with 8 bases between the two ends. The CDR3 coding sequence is TGTGCCAGTAGTATTGGGGCACGCTACACCTTC. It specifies CASSIGARYTF.

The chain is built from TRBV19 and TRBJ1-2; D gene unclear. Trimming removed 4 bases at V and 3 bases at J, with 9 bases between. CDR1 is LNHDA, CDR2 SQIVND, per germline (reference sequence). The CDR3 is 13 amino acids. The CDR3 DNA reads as TGTGCCAGTAGTAAGCAGTACGACTATGGCTACACCTTC. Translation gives CASSKQYDYGYTF.

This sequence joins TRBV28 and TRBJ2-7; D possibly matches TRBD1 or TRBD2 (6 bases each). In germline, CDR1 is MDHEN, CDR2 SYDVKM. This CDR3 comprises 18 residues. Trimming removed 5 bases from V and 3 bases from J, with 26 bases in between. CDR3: CASSPSKGLGGFGYEQYF. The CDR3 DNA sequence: TGTGCCAGCAGTCCCTCTAAGGGCCTAGGGGGGTTTGGCTACGAGCAGTACTTC.

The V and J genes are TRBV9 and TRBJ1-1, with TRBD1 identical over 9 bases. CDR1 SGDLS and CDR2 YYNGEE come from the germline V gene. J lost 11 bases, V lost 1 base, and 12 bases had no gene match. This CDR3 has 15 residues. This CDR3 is CASSVLPGQGARAFF. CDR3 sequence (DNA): TGTGCCAGCAGCGTATTGCCGGGACAGGGCGCCAGGGCTTTCTTT.

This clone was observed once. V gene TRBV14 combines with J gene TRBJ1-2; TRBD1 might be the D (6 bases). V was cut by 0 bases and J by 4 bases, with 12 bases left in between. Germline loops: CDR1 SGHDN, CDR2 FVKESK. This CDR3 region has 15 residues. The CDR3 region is CASSQDRTQGYGYTF. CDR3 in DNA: TGTGCCAGCAGCCAAGATAGAACACAGGGCTATGGCTACACCTTC. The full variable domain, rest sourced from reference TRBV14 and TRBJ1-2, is EAGVTQFPSHSVIEKGQTVTLRCDPISGHDNLYWYRRVMGKEIKFLLHFVKESKQDESGMPNNRFLAERTGGTYSTLKVQPAELEDSGVYFCASSQDRTQGYGYTFGSGTRLTVV.